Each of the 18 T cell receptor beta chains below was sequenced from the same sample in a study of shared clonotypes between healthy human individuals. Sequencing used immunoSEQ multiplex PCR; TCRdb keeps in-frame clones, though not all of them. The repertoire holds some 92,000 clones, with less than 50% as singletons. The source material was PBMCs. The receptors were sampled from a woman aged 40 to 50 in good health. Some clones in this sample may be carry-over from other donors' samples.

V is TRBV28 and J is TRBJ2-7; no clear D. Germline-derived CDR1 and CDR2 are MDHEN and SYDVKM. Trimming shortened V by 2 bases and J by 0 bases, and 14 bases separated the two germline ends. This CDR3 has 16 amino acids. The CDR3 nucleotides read TGTGCCAGCAGTTTACCTCGACTCAGGAGCTCCTACGAGCAGTACTTC. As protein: CASSLPRLRSSYEQYF.

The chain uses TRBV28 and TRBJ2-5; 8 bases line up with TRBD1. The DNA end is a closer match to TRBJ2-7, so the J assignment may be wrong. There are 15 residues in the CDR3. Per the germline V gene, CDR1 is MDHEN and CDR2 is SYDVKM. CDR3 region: CASSFGQGVSYEQYF. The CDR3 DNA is TGTGCCAGCAGTTTTGGACAGGGCGTCTCCTACGAGCAGTACTTC.

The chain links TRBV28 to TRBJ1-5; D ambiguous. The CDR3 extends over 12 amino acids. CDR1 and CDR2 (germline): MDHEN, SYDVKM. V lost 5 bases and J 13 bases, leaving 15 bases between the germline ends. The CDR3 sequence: CASSGPMESQHF. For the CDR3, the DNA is TGTGCCAGCAGTGGCCCCATGGAGTCTCAGCATTTT. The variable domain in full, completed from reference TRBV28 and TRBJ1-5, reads DVKVTQSSRYLVKRTGEKVFLECVQDMDHENMFWYRQDPGLGLRLIYFSYDVKMKEKGDIPEGYSVSREKKERFSLILESASTNQTSMYLCASSGPMESQHFGDGTRLSIL.

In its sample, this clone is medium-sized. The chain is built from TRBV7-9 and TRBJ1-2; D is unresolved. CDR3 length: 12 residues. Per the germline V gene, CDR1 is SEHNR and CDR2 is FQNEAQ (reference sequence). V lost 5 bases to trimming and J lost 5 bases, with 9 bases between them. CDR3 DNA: TGTGCCAGCAGCGTGTCGGGGTATGGCTACACCTTC. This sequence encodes CASSVSGYGYTF.

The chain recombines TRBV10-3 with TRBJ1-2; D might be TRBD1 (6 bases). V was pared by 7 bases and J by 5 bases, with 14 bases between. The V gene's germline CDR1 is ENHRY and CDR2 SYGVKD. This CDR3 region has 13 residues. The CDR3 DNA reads TGTGCCATCACTAAGGACAGCGAGTATGGCTACACCTTC. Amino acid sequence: CAITKDSEYGYTF.

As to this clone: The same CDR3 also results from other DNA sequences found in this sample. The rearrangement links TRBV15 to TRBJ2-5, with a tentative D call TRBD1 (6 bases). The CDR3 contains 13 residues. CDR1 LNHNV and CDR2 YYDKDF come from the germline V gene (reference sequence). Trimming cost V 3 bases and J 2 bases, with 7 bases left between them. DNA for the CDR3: TGTGCCACCAGCAGGGACAGACAAGAGACCCAGTACTTC. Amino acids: CATSRDRQETQYF.

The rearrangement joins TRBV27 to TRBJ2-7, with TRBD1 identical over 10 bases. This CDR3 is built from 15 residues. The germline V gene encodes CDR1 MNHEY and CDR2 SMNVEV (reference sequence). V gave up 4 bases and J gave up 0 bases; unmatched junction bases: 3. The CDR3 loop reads CASSSGTGVSYEQYF. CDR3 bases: TGTGCCAGCAGTTCTGGGACAGGGGTCTCCTACGAGCAGTACTTC.

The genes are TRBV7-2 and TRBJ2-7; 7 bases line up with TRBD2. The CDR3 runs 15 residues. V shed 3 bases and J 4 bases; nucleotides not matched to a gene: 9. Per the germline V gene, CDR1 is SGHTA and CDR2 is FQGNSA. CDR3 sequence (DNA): TGTGCCAGCAGCTTGGGGGACTATAGATGGTACGAGCAGTACTTC. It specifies CASSLGDYRWYEQYF.

The CDR3 DNA reads TGTGCCAGCAGCACCCGGTTTAGTGAGCAGTTCTTC. Residues: CASSTRFSEQFF. V gene TRBV7-2 combines with J gene TRBJ2-1, with D unclear. V lost 5 bases and J lost 9, with 11 bases in between. Germline loops: CDR1 SGHTA, CDR2 FQGNSA. This CDR3 comprises 12 residues.

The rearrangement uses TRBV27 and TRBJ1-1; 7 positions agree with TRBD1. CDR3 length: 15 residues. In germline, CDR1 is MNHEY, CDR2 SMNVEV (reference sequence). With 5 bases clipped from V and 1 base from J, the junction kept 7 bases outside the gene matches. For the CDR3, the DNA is TGTGCCAGCAGTATATGGGACAGATGGAACACTGAAGCTTTCTTT. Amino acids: CASSIWDRWNTEAFF.

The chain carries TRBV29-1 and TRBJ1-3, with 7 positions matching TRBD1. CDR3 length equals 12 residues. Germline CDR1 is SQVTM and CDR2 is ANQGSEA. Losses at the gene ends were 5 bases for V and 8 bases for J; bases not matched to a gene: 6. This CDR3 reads CSVSTGTDTIYF. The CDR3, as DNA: TGCAGCGTTTCGACGGGGACAGACACCATATATTTT.

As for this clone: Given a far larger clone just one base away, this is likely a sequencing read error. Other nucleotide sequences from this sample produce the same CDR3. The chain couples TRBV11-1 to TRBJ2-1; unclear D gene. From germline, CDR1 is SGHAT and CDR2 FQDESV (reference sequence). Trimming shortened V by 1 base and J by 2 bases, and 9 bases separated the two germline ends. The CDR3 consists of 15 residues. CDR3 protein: CASSLVPEAYNEQFF. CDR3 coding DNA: TGTGCCAGCAGCTTAGTCCCAGAGGCCTACAATGAGCAGTTCTTC. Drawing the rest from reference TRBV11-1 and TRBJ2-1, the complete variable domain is EAEVAQSPRYKITEKSQAVAFWCDPISGHATLYWYRQILGQGPELLVQFQDESVVDDSQLPKDRFSAERLKGVDSTLKIQPAELGDSAMYLCASSLVPEAYNEQFFGPGTRLTVL.

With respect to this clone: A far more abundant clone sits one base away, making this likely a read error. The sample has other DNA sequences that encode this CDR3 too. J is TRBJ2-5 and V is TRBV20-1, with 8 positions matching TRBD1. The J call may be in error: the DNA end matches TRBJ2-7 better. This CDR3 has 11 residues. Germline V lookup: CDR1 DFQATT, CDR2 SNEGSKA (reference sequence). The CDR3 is CSARTGREQYF. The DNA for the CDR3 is TGCAGTGCCAGGACAGGGCGCGAGCAGTACTTC.

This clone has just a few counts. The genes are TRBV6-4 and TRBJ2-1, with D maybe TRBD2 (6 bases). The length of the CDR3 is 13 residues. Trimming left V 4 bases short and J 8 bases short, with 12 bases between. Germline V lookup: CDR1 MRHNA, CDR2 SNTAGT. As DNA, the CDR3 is TGTGCCAGCAGTGGAGGCGGGGTGGATGAGCAGTTCTTC. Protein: CASSGGGVDEQFF.

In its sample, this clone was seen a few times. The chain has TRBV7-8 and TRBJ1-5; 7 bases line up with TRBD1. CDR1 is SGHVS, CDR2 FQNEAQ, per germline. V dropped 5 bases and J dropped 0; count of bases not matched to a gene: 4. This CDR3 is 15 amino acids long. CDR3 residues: CASSPRTGSNQPQHF. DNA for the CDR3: TGTGCCAGCAGCCCCCGGACAGGTAGCAATCAGCCCCAGCATTTT.

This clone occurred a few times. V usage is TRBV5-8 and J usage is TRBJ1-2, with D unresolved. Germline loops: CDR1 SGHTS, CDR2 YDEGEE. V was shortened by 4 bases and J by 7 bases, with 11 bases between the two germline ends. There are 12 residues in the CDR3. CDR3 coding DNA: TGTGCCAGCAGCCCTTGGACGCTTGGCTACACCTTC. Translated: CASSPWTLGYTF.

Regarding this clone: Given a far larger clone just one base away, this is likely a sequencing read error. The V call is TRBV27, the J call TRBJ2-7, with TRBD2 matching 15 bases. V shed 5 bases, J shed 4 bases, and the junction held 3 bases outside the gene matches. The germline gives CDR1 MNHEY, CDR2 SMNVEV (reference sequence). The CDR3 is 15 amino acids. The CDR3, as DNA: TGTGCCAGCAGTCCCGGGACTAGCGGGAGGTACGAGCAGTACTTC. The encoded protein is CASSPGTSGRYEQYF.

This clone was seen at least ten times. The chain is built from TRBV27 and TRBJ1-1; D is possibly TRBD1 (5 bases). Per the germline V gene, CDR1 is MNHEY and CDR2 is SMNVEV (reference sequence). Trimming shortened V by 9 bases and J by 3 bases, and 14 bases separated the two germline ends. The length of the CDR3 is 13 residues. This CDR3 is CASFRGADTEAFF. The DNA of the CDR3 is TGTGCCAGTTTCCGCGGGGCAGACACTGAAGCTTTCTTT.